This T cell receptor (beta chain) was documented in a study of T cell clones after liver transplantation. Looked up from germline, CDR1 is LNHDA and CDR2 is SQIVND (reference sequence). This CDR3 contains 13 residues. V was trimmed by 5 bases and J by 2 bases, leaving 9 bases between them. Here immunoSEQ multiplex PCR was the method, and the copy in TCRdb shows in-frame clones only, minus some. The profile shows 50,000 or so clones, 70% to 75% of them singletons. This specimen was CD4+ T cells from blood, taken 54 months after liver transplant. The V gene is TRBV19, the J gene TRBJ1-1; D unresolved. The sequence derives from a human patient who received a liver transplant. Some T cells may be the graft donor's. The DNA for the CDR3 is TGTGCCAGTAGTTCAGTGCATAACACTGAAGCTTTCTTT. This sequence encodes CASSSVHNTEAFF.